These T cell receptor beta chains were read from a single sample in a study of beta chain features in type 1 diabetes. Clones were sequenced by immunoSEQ multiplex PCR, and TCRdb holds only the in-frame ones, with some missing. The table includes hundreds of thousands of clones, around 13% detected once. Sequenced input: central memory CD4+ T cells from blood. The source of these receptors is a man aged 30-40 years in good health. Both conserved end residues are part of each CDR3. A D gene is named only where the DNA matches it firmly. The listing skips clone size in some rows; elsewhere it reads once, few, many or a size class.

d_call: TRBD2; v_call: TRBV7-9; j_call: TRBJ2-1; clone_size: .; cdr3_nt: TGTGCCAGCAGCTTTGGGGACTATAGGCCCAGGTTCTTC; cdr3_aa: CASSFGDYRPRFF
d_call: TRBD1; v_call: TRBV6-5; j_call: TRBJ2-5; clone_size: few; cdr3_nt: TGTGCCAGCAGTTCCAGGGGGCGCGGGTCCAGGGAGACCCAGTACTTC; cdr3_aa: CASSSRGRGSRETQYF
d_call: .; v_call: TRBV5-1; j_call: TRBJ1-2; clone_size: .; cdr3_nt: TGCGCCAGCAGCTTGGAGGCCGCAAAGCAGGATGGCTACACCTTC; cdr3_aa: CASSLEAAKQDGYTF
d_call: .; v_call: TRBV5-4; j_call: TRBJ1-1; clone_size: .; cdr3_nt: TGTGCCAGCAGCCAAGAAAAGAACACTGAAGCTTTCTTT; cdr3_aa: CASSQEKNTEAFF
d_call: .; v_call: TRBV6-6; j_call: TRBJ2-7; clone_size: few; cdr3_nt: TGTGCCAGCAGTTACTCAAAAGTCTCCTACGAGCAGTACTTC; cdr3_aa: CASSYSKVSYEQYF
d_call: .; v_call: TRBV7-2; j_call: TRBJ2-6; clone_size: many; cdr3_nt: TGTGCCAGCAGCTTAGCGGGGCCGGCGGTTTTCTCTGGGGCCAACGTCCTGACTTTC; cdr3_aa: CASSLAGPAVFSGANVLTF
d_call: .; v_call: TRBV5-6; j_call: TRBJ1-1; clone_size: few; cdr3_nt: TGTGCCAGCAGCTTGCAAGGACACGGACGCGACACTGAAGCTTTCTTT; cdr3_aa: CASSLQGHGRDTEAFF
d_call: TRBD1; v_call: TRBV10-3; j_call: TRBJ2-1; clone_size: .; cdr3_nt: TGTGCCATCAGTGCCGGAACAGGGGTAGCCAATGAGCAGTTCTTC; cdr3_aa: CAISAGTGVANEQFF
d_call: TRBD1; v_call: TRBV4-1; j_call: TRBJ1-4; clone_size: few; cdr3_nt: TGCGCCAGCAGCCAAGTACCGGACAGGGTTAGTGAAAAACTGTTTTTT; cdr3_aa: CASSQVPDRVSEKLFF
d_call: .; v_call: TRBV14; j_call: TRBJ2-7; clone_size: few; cdr3_nt: TGTGCCAGCAGCCAAGTTTTTATTAGGGTGGAAGCCAACCCGAACTACGAGCAGTACTTC; cdr3_aa: CASSQVFIRVEANPNYEQYF
d_call: .; v_call: TRBV7-8; j_call: TRBJ1-5; clone_size: .; cdr3_nt: TGTGCCAGCAGCTTAGCAGGTCAGCCCCAGCATTTT; cdr3_aa: CASSLAGQPQHF
d_call: TRBD2; v_call: TRBV5-6; j_call: TRBJ2-1; clone_size: few; cdr3_nt: TGTGCCAGCAGCTTTTCGGGACTAGCTTACAATGAGCAGTTCTTC; cdr3_aa: CASSFSGLAYNEQFF
d_call: TRBD1; v_call: TRBV29-1; j_call: TRBJ1-1; clone_size: few; cdr3_nt: TGCAGCGTTGAAGATAAAGGGACAGCCGAAGCTTTCTTT; cdr3_aa: CSVEDKGTAEAFF
d_call: .; v_call: TRBV12-5; j_call: TRBJ2-7; clone_size: .; cdr3_nt: TGTGCTAGTGGTTTAGGTCTGGAGTTTCGGCAGTACTTC; cdr3_aa: CASGLGLEFRQYF
d_call: .; v_call: TRBV4-1; j_call: TRBJ2-2; clone_size: few; cdr3_nt: TGCGCCAGCAGCCAAGAACCATCACTCAGGGCCGGGGAGCTGTTTTTT; cdr3_aa: CASSQEPSLRAGELFF
d_call: .; v_call: TRBV7-2; j_call: TRBJ2-1; clone_size: few; cdr3_nt: TGTGCCAGCAGCTTGGCGGGGAACAATGAGCAGTTCTTC; cdr3_aa: CASSLAGNNEQFF
d_call: .; v_call: TRBV4-1; j_call: TRBJ1-1; clone_size: many; cdr3_nt: TGCGCCAGCAGCCTTAATACAGGAGAGAACACTGAAGCTTTCTTT; cdr3_aa: CASSLNTGENTEAFF
d_call: .; v_call: TRBV19; j_call: TRBJ2-1; clone_size: few; cdr3_nt: TGTGCCAGTAATGCTCAGGGGCGCTACAATGAGCAGTTCTTC; cdr3_aa: CASNAQGRYNEQFF
d_call: TRBD1; v_call: TRBV25-1; j_call: TRBJ1-6; clone_size: few; cdr3_nt: TGTGCCAGCAGCCCGACAGGGTTTAATTCACCCCTCCACTTT; cdr3_aa: CASSPTGFNSPLHF
d_call: .; v_call: TRBV5-1; j_call: TRBJ2-5; clone_size: few; cdr3_nt: TGCGCCAGCAGCTTGGTCCCGACAGCTCAAGAGACCCAGTACTTC; cdr3_aa: CASSLVPTAQETQYF
d_call: .; v_call: TRBV7-2; j_call: TRBJ1-5; clone_size: .; cdr3_nt: TGTGCCAGCAGCGTGACCCGAGACTATCAGCCCCAGCATTTT; cdr3_aa: CASSVTRDYQPQHF
d_call: TRBD1; v_call: TRBV6-6; j_call: TRBJ2-1; clone_size: few; cdr3_nt: TGTGCCAGCCAACCGGGACAGGGAAACAATGAGCAGTTCTTC; cdr3_aa: CASQPGQGNNEQFF
d_call: .; v_call: TRBV7-2; j_call: TRBJ1-1; clone_size: many; cdr3_nt: TGTGCCAGCGTCCTGAACACTGAAGCTTTCTTT; cdr3_aa: CASVLNTEAFF
d_call: TRBD2; v_call: TRBV7-3; j_call: TRBJ2-1; clone_size: .; cdr3_nt: TGTGCCAGCAGCTTAGCAGCGGGAGAGATCTATGAGCAGTTCTTC; cdr3_aa: CASSLAAGEIYEQFF
d_call: TRBD2; v_call: TRBV7-9; j_call: TRBJ2-1; clone_size: few; cdr3_nt: TGTGCCAGCAGCCCGCGGGGGCGGGGGGGCAATGAGCAGTTCTTC; cdr3_aa: CASSPRGRGGNEQFF
d_call: .; v_call: TRBV29-1; j_call: TRBJ2-2; clone_size: .; cdr3_nt: TGCAGCGTTGAAGGCGTGGGTCGCACCGGGGAGCTGTTTTTT; cdr3_aa: CSVEGVGRTGELFF
d_call: .; v_call: TRBV25-1; j_call: TRBJ2-1; clone_size: few; cdr3_nt: TGTGCCAGCAGTGACGCATCGACGGTCAATGAGCAGTTCTTC; cdr3_aa: CASSDASTVNEQFF
d_call: TRBD2; v_call: TRBV11-2; j_call: TRBJ2-3; clone_size: .; cdr3_nt: TGTGCCAGCAGCTGGGGACTAGCGGGAGGTCGAAGCACAGATACGCAGTATTTT; cdr3_aa: CASSWGLAGGRSTDTQYF
d_call: .; v_call: TRBV11-3; j_call: TRBJ2-4; clone_size: many; cdr3_nt: TGTGCCAGCAGCCAAGGGGTAGGCAAAAACATTCAGTACTTC; cdr3_aa: CASSQGVGKNIQYF
d_call: .; v_call: TRBV5-6; j_call: TRBJ1-6; clone_size: few; cdr3_nt: TGTGCCAGCAGCTTGGACCTGGGGTTAAGGGATTCACCCCTCCACTTT; cdr3_aa: CASSLDLGLRDSPLHF
d_call: TRBD2; v_call: TRBV7-9; j_call: TRBJ2-1; clone_size: many; cdr3_nt: TGTGCCAGCAGCTCCCTGGGAGCGGGGGGCAACAATGAGCAGTTCTTC; cdr3_aa: CASSSLGAGGNNEQFF
d_call: .; v_call: TRBV4-1; j_call: TRBJ1-2; clone_size: .; cdr3_nt: TGCGCCAGCAGCCACCAACAGGGCTCTGGCTACACCTTC; cdr3_aa: CASSHQQGSGYTF
d_call: TRBD2; v_call: TRBV6-6; j_call: TRBJ2-1; clone_size: .; cdr3_nt: TGTGCCAGCAGGCTAGCGGGAGACAATGAGCAGTTCTTC; cdr3_aa: CASRLAGDNEQFF
d_call: .; v_call: TRBV5-1; j_call: TRBJ2-3; clone_size: .; cdr3_nt: TGCGCCAGCAGCTTGATGGGGCTCACAAGGGGAGATACGCAGTATTTT; cdr3_aa: CASSLMGLTRGDTQYF
d_call: .; v_call: TRBV11-3; j_call: TRBJ2-3; clone_size: .; cdr3_nt: TGTGCCAGCAGATATTTGGTCGGAGATGGGGCAGATACGCAGTATTTT; cdr3_aa: CASRYLVGDGADTQYF
d_call: TRBD1; v_call: TRBV4-3; j_call: TRBJ1-5; clone_size: .; cdr3_nt: TGCGCCAGCAGCCAATTTGGTTCAGGGGGCGCAGGCGGGCCCCAGCATTTT; cdr3_aa: CASSQFGSGGAGGPQHF
d_call: TRBD2; v_call: TRBV6-1; j_call: TRBJ2-5; clone_size: .; cdr3_nt: TGTGCCAGTAGCGGGGGGGCAAAGACCCAGTACTTC; cdr3_aa: CASSGGAKTQYF
d_call: .; v_call: TRBV19; j_call: TRBJ2-2; clone_size: .; cdr3_nt: TGTGCCAGTAGAAGGGGCGGGGAAGACGGGGAGCTGTTTTTT; cdr3_aa: CASRRGGEDGELFF
d_call: TRBD2; v_call: TRBV7-2; j_call: TRBJ2-3; clone_size: .; cdr3_nt: TGTGCCAGCAGCTTAGCGGCTAGCGGGGCCACAGATACGCAGTATTTT; cdr3_aa: CASSLAASGATDTQYF
d_call: .; v_call: TRBV14; j_call: TRBJ1-3; clone_size: few; cdr3_nt: TGTGCCAGCAGCGCCGGGGGATTCTCTGGAAACACCATATATTTT; cdr3_aa: CASSAGGFSGNTIYF
d_call: TRBD2; v_call: TRBV5-1; j_call: TRBJ2-3; clone_size: few; cdr3_nt: TGCGCCAGCAGCTTGGGACTAGCGTCTAGCACAGATACGCAGTATTTT; cdr3_aa: CASSLGLASSTDTQYF
d_call: TRBD1; v_call: TRBV6-1; j_call: TRBJ1-6; clone_size: .; cdr3_nt: TGTGCCAGCAGTGAACCCTGGGACAGGGGGGATTCACCCCTCCACTTT; cdr3_aa: CASSEPWDRGDSPLHF
d_call: .; v_call: TRBV9; j_call: TRBJ1-4; clone_size: .; cdr3_nt: TGTGCCAGCAGCGTACAGGGGCAAAGTGAAAAACTGTTTTTT; cdr3_aa: CASSVQGQSEKLFF
d_call: .; v_call: TRBV7-9; j_call: TRBJ1-4; clone_size: many; cdr3_nt: TGTGCCAGCAGCTTAGCTCGGGCGGATGAAAAACTGTTTTTT; cdr3_aa: CASSLARADEKLFF
d_call: TRBD2; v_call: TRBV11-2; j_call: TRBJ2-5; clone_size: once; cdr3_nt: TGTGCCAGCAGCCCTACGGGGGGCCAAGAGACCCAGTACTTC; cdr3_aa: CASSPTGGQETQYF
d_call: .; v_call: TRBV7-2; j_call: TRBJ2-7; clone_size: .; cdr3_nt: TGTGCCAGCAGCTTAGAACGGTTAGCCTACGAGCAGTACTTC; cdr3_aa: CASSLERLAYEQYF
d_call: .; v_call: TRBV9; j_call: TRBJ1-6; clone_size: few; cdr3_nt: TGTGCCAGCAGCGCTCGACAGAGAAATTCACCCCTCCACTTT; cdr3_aa: CASSARQRNSPLHF